Listed below are T cell receptor beta chains from one sample, sequenced in a study of blood T cell repertoires in COVID-19. The protocol was immunoSEQ multiplex PCR, while the TCRdb copy is restricted to in-frame clones and leaves out a portion. The sample includes under 250,000 clones, about 86% of them seen just once. Sequencing was done on a sample of PBMCs or T cells enriched from blood (not recorded which). Receptors were obtained from a woman aged 45-65 years with acute COVID-19. CDR3s include the opening cysteine and the closing phenylalanine or tryptophan.

CASSSLAGNEQFF,TRBV5-6
CASSSQKHRSDTQYF,TRBV5-4
CASSQGVPGATANYGYTF,TRBV4-3
CASTSPREGSEAFF,TRBV5-4
CASSLGSAAKNIQYF,TRBV5-1
CSVDARQGARSEQYF,TRBV29-1
CASSSPEGLNEKLFF,TRBV28
CASSAANTGELFF,TRBV27
CASSPRQGSYNSPLHF,TRBV5-8
CSVVAGGGETQYF,TRBV29-1
CASSQSRMNTEAFF,TRBV6-5
CASSATANSGNTIYF,TRBV5-1
CASSLSRGAFNEKLFF,TRBV11-2